Following are 32 T cell receptor beta chains from one sample sequenced in a study of molecular identifiers for immune sequencing clone quantification. TCRdb reprocessed the PCR reads via MiXCR and lists one record per CDR3 protein. Among 85,000 to 90,000 distinct CDR3 sequences listed, 15% to 20% were seen once. Sequenced input: naive CD8+ T cells from blood, with Jurkat cell RNA spiked in. Specified subset: FACS-sorted CD8+CD4-CCR7+CD45RA+ naive T cells. The receptors here all came from a human donor in good health. Some libraries in this study had Jurkat cell RNA spiked in.

This clonotype was seen ten or more times. At one of its ends the junction is not consistent with the germline gene, which may arise from a read error. The CDR3 loop is CASSHVPGGLF. In DNA form, the CDR3 reads TGCGCCAGCAGCCACGTTCCAGGTGGGCTCTTC. The chain joins TRBV4-3 to TRBJ2-1; unclear D gene. This CDR3 spans 11 amino acids. Germline CDR1 LGHNA, CDR2 YSLEER.

This clonotype was seen many times. The genes are TRBV28 and TRBJ1-5; perhaps TRBD1 as D (5 bases). CDR1 and CDR2 from the germline V gene are MDHEN and SYDVKM. This CDR3 has 16 residues. Between the trimmed V and J ends, which lost 3 bases and 7 bases, there was a span of 19 bases. The CDR3 is CASSFSYQGLQQPQHF. CDR3 nucleotide sequence: TGTGCCAGCAGTTTCTCTTATCAGGGTTTACAGCAGCCCCAGCATTTT.

This clonotype is deemed medium-sized. The V and J genes are TRBV29-1 and TRBJ2-6; D gene uncertain. Germline-derived CDR1 and CDR2 are SQVTM and ANQGSEA. This CDR3 has 13 amino acids. V shed 5 bases and J shed 1 base, with 6 bases lying between them. CDR3 in amino acids: CSVSLSGANVLTF. DNA for the CDR3: TGCAGCGTTAGTTTATCTGGGGCCAACGTCCTGACTTTC. Full variable domain (outside the CDR3, taken from reference TRBV29-1 and TRBJ2-6): SAVISQKPSRDICQRGTSLTIQCQVDSQVTMMFWYRQQPGQSLTLIATANQGSEATYESGFVIDKFPISRPNLTFSTLTVSNMSPEDSSIYLCSVSLSGANVLTFGAGSRLTVL.

This clonotype was recorded many times. The genes are TRBV9 and TRBJ1-6; 7 nucleotides line up with TRBD1. V lost 1 base and J lost 9; bases outside the gene matches: 7. Per the germline V gene, CDR1 is SGDLS and CDR2 is YYNGEE. CDR3 length: 15 amino acids. CDR3 bases: TGTGCCAGCAGCGTAACGGACAGGCCAAGTTCACCCCTCCACTTT. This codes for CASSVTDRPSSPLHF.

The V call is TRBV6-2 or TRBV6-3, the J call TRBJ1-1; the match to TRBD1 covers 10 bases. This CDR3 is built from 14 residues. The V gene's germline CDR1 is MNHEY and CDR2 SVGEGT. V lost 5 bases and J lost 5; bases outside the gene matches: 5. The CDR3 here is CASSPGTGVTEAFF. The CDR3 DNA reads TGTGCCAGCAGTCCCGGGACAGGGGTGACTGAAGCTTTCTTT.

Regarding this clonotype: A much more abundant neighbour one base away suggests this may be a read error. The conserved final phenylalanine or tryptophan is absent from the CDR3, which likely points to a read error. The V gene is TRBV6-2 or TRBV6-3, the J gene TRBJ2-3; D is unclear. Germline V gives CDR1 MNHEY, CDR2 SVGEGT. There are 13 residues in the CDR3. CDR3: CAGSAYPGATQYS. The CDR3 region has the DNA TGTGCCGGCAGTGCTTATCCAGGCGCTACGCAGTATTCT.

V usage is TRBV3-1 and J usage is TRBJ1-2; D is unresolved. Trimming removed 1 base from V and 8 bases from J, with 20 bases in between. Germline-derived CDR1 and CDR2 are LGHDT and YNNKEL (reference sequence). The CDR3 has 16 residues. The DNA for the CDR3 is TGTGCCAGCAGCCAAGCCTGGACGACATCCGGCTTCGGCTACACCTTC. It yields the protein CASSQAWTTSGFGYTF.

Notes on this clonotype: This may come from a read error, since a much larger clone is one base off. The chain carries TRBV27 and TRBJ2-1; no reliable D call. Germline CDR1 reads MNHEY; CDR2 reads SMNVEV (reference sequence). The CDR3 consists of 12 residues. Trimming removed 5 bases from V and 5 bases from J, with 7 bases in between. In DNA form, the CDR3 reads TGTGCCAGCAGTCCAAAGGACAATGAGCAGTTCTTC. Its translation is CASSPKDNEQFF.

J is TRBJ2-4 and V is TRBV28; D call uncertain. The CDR3 sequence is 14 residues long. V was cut by 2 bases and J by 0 bases, with 5 bases left in between. Germline V CDR1 and CDR2: MDHEN, SYDVKM. The CDR3 nucleotides read TGTGCCAGCAGTTTACGAGGAGCCAAAAACATTCAGTACTTC. As protein: CASSLRGAKNIQYF.

This clonotype was detected ten times or more. The J gene is TRBJ1-5, the V gene TRBV12-3 or TRBV12-4; 8 bases line up with TRBD1. The CDR3 has 14 residues. V trimming: 5 bases; J trimming: 14 bases; junction bases outside the gene matches: 14. In DNA, the CDR3 is TGTGCCAGCAGTCCGGGGGATCTGACAGGGGTTAAGCATTTT. Amino acids: CASSPGDLTGVKHF.

This clonotype occurred many times. The V gene is TRBV27, the J gene TRBJ2-2, with D uncertain. Germline V gives CDR1 MNHEY, CDR2 SMNVEV (reference sequence). V lost 5 bases to trimming and J lost 2 bases, with 9 bases between them. CDR3 length equals 14 residues. The CDR3 region is CASSADGNTGELFF. The CDR3 DNA sequence: TGTGCCAGCAGTGCGGACGGAAACACCGGGGAGCTGTTTTTT.

In the case of this clonotype: A much larger clone differs by one base, so this may be a read error. Likely a read error: the CDR3 ends without its conserved phenylalanine or tryptophan. The chain is built from TRBV7-6 and TRBJ1-1; 8 bases align to TRBD1. Germline values: CDR1 SGHVS, CDR2 FNYEAQ. There are 14 residues in the CDR3. J gave up 3 bases and V 3 bases, and 3 bases lay outside the gene matches. In nucleotides, the CDR3 is TGTGCCAGCAGCTTTGACAGGGGAGACACTGAAGCTTTCCTT. Translated, it gives CASSFDRGDTEAFL.

This clonotype has at least ten counts. The chain joins TRBV5-1 to TRBJ2-7; D tentatively fits TRBD1 or TRBD2 (6 bases each). CDR1 is SGHRS and CDR2 is YFSETQ in the germline V gene. The length of the CDR3 is 15 residues. The V end was cut by 4 bases, the J end by 3 bases, with 17 bases between. CDR3 loop: CASSPAEGEYYEQYF. CDR3 nucleotides: TGCGCCAGCAGCCCGGCGGAGGGGGAGTACTACGAGCAGTACTTC.

This clonotype was detected ten times or more. The V call is TRBV7-9, the J call TRBJ2-7, with D unresolved. The CDR3 contains 14 residues. Germline V lookup: CDR1 SEHNR, CDR2 FQNEAQ (reference sequence). V lost 0 bases to trimming and J lost 0 bases, with 6 bases between them. This CDR3 is CASSLALSSYEQYF. The CDR3 nucleotides are TGTGCCAGCAGCTTAGCCCTCAGCTCCTACGAGCAGTACTTC.

This clonotype was counted ten times or more. This chain links TRBV6-2 or TRBV6-3 with TRBJ2-7, with a tentative D call TRBD1 (5 bases). With 2 bases removed from V and 7 bases from J, the gap between germline ends came to 9 bases. The CDR3 has 12 residues. Germline CDR1 is MNHEY and CDR2 is SVGEGT. CDR3 sequence: CASSYGASEQYF. The CDR3 bases are TGTGCCAGCAGTTACGGGGCTAGTGAGCAGTACTTC.

The chain joins TRBV6-2 or TRBV6-3 to TRBJ2-7; TRBD2 might be the D (5 bases). The CDR3 spans 15 residues. V lost 2 bases to trimming and J lost 3 bases, with 14 bases between them. Germline values: CDR1 MNHEY, CDR2 SVGEGT. The CDR3, as DNA: TGTGCCAGCAGTTACCTCACTAGTGAAGTCTACGAGCAGTACTTC. Protein: CASSYLTSEVYEQYF.

This clonotype showed up many times. V is TRBV7-9 and J is TRBJ2-7; no clear D gene. Trimming took off 3 bases at V and 2 bases at J, with 5 bases between the two ends. The CDR3 spans 12 residues. Germline V CDR1 and CDR2: SEHNR, FQNEAQ (reference sequence). CDR3 nucleotide sequence: TGTGCCAGCAGCTTTTCGGCCTACGAGCAGTACTTC. This translates into CASSFSAYEQYF.

J is TRBJ1-1 and V is TRBV3-1, with D possibly matching TRBD1 (6 bases). V was trimmed by 4 bases and J by 1 base, leaving 16 bases between them. The CDR3 extends over 16 amino acids. Germline CDR1 reads LGHDT; CDR2 reads YNNKEL (reference sequence). CDR3 loop: CASSPFGGGRNTEAFF. Written as DNA, the CDR3 is TGTGCCAGCAGCCCGTTCGGGGGGGGCCGGAACACTGAAGCTTTCTTT.

This clonotype showed up many times. CDR3 nucleotides: TGTGCCAGCTCGTTCGGGGGGAGAAGTCAGCCCCAGCATTTT. This sequence encodes CASSFGGRSQPQHF. The chain joins TRBV6-2 or TRBV6-3 to TRBJ1-5, with D possibly being TRBD1 (5 bases). The CDR3 contains 14 residues. V was pared by 8 bases and J by 6 bases, with 17 bases between. Germline V gene data show CDR1 as MNHEY and CDR2 as SVGEGT.

This clonotype showed up many times. The CDR3 protein is CASSIYSPNTEAFF. The DNA of the CDR3 is TGTGCCAGTAGTATTTACAGTCCCAACACTGAAGCTTTCTTT. The V call is TRBV19, the J call TRBJ1-1; D uncertain. The germline V gene encodes CDR1 LNHDA and CDR2 SQIVND (reference sequence). The ends were cut back, 3 bases at V and 2 bases at J, with 10 bases in the middle. The CDR3 has 14 amino acids.

This clonotype came up many times. The gene calls are TRBV7-6 and TRBJ2-5, with 7 bases matching TRBD1. The V and J ends lost 5 bases and 4 bases, in that order; junction bases with no gene match: 7. The CDR3 contains 14 residues. Germline loops: CDR1 SGHVS, CDR2 FNYEAQ. The CDR3 coding sequence is TGTGCCAGCAGCACGACCGACAGGGCAGAGACCCAGTACTTC. Its protein is CASSTTDRAETQYF.

This clonotype was observed at least ten times. V is TRBV7-2 and J is TRBJ2-7, with D possibly TRBD2 on 6 matching bases. Germline values: CDR1 SGHTA, CDR2 FQGNSA. The V end was cut by 2 bases, the J end by 3 bases, with 14 bases between. The CDR3 runs 15 residues. CDR3 sequence (DNA): TGTGCCAGCAGCTTATTGGGAGGTTCCGGCTACGAGCAGTACTTC. The encoded protein is CASSLLGGSGYEQYF.

The table lists this clonotype with a few counts. This clone may be a read error of a much larger clone one base away. The chain uses TRBV30 and TRBJ2-7; D call uncertain. CDR1 and CDR2 (germline): GTSNPN, SVGIG (reference sequence). This CDR3 has 12 residues. The V and J ends lost 2 bases and 6 bases respectively, with 11 bases between them. The CDR3 region is CAWSPAPSEQYF. For the CDR3, the DNA is TGTGCCTGGAGTCCCGCCCCGAGCGAGCAGTACTTC.

This clonotype was picked up many times. This chain uses TRBV7-9 with TRBJ2-7, with 11 bases matching TRBD2. J lost 2 bases, V lost 4 bases, and 7 bases had no gene match. CDR1 is SEHNR and CDR2 is FQNEAQ in the germline V gene (reference sequence). This CDR3 contains 16 residues. The CDR3 protein is CASSSGVGLAAYEQYF. The CDR3 nucleotides are TGTGCCAGCAGCTCAGGTGTGGGACTAGCGGCCTACGAGCAGTACTTC.

The rearrangement links TRBV7-3 to TRBJ2-7; 10 bases line up with TRBD2. Germline CDR1 is SGHTA and CDR2 is FQGTGA. V shed 4 bases and J 2 bases; nucleotides not matched to a gene: 8. CDR3 length equals 16 residues. The CDR3 sequence: CASSSQPAGGAYEQYF. The CDR3 nucleotides are TGTGCCAGCAGCTCCCAACCAGCGGGAGGGGCCTACGAGCAGTACTTC.

The chain joins TRBV19 to TRBJ2-7; D may be TRBD1 (6 bases). CDR3 length: 14 residues. Germline loops: CDR1 LNHDA, CDR2 SQIVND (reference sequence). Between the trimmed V and J ends, which lost 5 bases and 4 bases, there was a span of 15 bases. CDR3 nucleotide sequence: TGTGCCAGTAGTTGGGGGACACCCACTTACGAGCAGTACTTC. Encoded protein: CASSWGTPTYEQYF.

In this sample, this clonotype turned up once. The V call is TRBV20-1, the J call TRBJ1-1; no firm D call. V lost 0 bases and J lost 2, with 10 bases in between. The CDR3 totals 14 residues. Per the germline V gene, CDR1 is DFQATT and CDR2 is SNEGSKA (reference sequence). CDR3 nucleotide sequence: TGCAGTGCTAGAGATCTCGGATTCAACACTGAAGCTTTCTTT. It specifies CSARDLGFNTEAFF.

As regards this clonotype: A much larger clone sits a single nucleotide away, making a read error possible. V is TRBV12-3 or TRBV12-4 and J is TRBJ2-3; 9 bases align to TRBD1. The CDR3 consists of 15 residues. CDR3 in amino acids: CASSVRQGVTDAQYF. The CDR3 DNA is TGTGCCAGCAGTGTTAGACAGGGGGTCACAGATGCGCAGTATTTT.

This clonotype was recorded at least ten times. The V and J genes are TRBV9 and TRBJ2-2, with no clear D. Trimming took 4 bases from V and 0 from J, leaving 4 bases between them. This CDR3 is 13 amino acids long. The germline V gene encodes CDR1 SGDLS and CDR2 YYNGEE. CDR3 sequence reads: CASSPANTGELFF. The CDR3 nucleotides are TGTGCCAGCAGCCCTGCGAACACCGGGGAGCTGTTTTTT.

In this sample, this clonotype turned up many times. The chain carries TRBV5-4 and TRBJ1-1, with D possibly matching TRBD1 (5 bases). V dropped 9 bases and J dropped 1 base, with 13 bases sitting between them. The germline V gene encodes CDR1 SGHNT and CDR2 YYREEE (reference sequence). The CDR3 covers 13 residues. The CDR3 coding sequence is TGTGCCACCAGACAGTTACAGAACACTGAAGCTTTCTTT. Its protein product is CATRQLQNTEAFF.

This clonotype has at least ten counts. V usage is TRBV27 and J usage is TRBJ1-1, with TRBD1 matching 8 bases. Trimming removed 7 bases from V and 5 bases from J; junction bases left unmatched: 6. Germline values: CDR1 MNHEY, CDR2 SMNVEV (reference sequence). The CDR3 length is 13 residues. For the CDR3, the DNA is TGTGCCAGCACCCAGGGGGCGCGGACTGAAGCTTTCTTT. Its protein is CASTQGARTEAFF.

There are many counts of this clonotype. This CDR3 is CASSKRTLREGSGEKLFF. CDR3 sequence (DNA): TGTGCCAGCAGCAAAAGGACCCTTAGAGAGGGGAGTGGCGAAAAACTGTTTTTT. J is TRBJ1-4 and V is TRBV21-1. TRBV21-1 is classified as a pseudogene. The CDR3 is made up of 18 amino acids.